This T cell receptor beta chain emerged from a study of CD8+ T cells in alopecia areata listed by TCRdb under 2018. About the study as a whole: Treated patients were enrolled in an open-label pilot trial of oral tofacitinib at 5 to 10 mg twice daily for moderate-to-severe alopecia areata. Patients received tofacitinib for 6 to 18 months and were then followed off drug for 6 months to check for delayed response and recurrence. In treated patients, disease severity was measured using the SALT score, which gives the percentage of scalp surface area affected. In both human patients and the C3H/HeJ mouse model, the study applied high-throughput TCRbeta sequencing to look at T cell clonal expansion in alopecia areata. Human TCRbeta sequencing covered scalp tissue and sorted CD4+ and CD8+ peripheral blood T cells from patchy and totalis/universalis alopecia areata patients and healthy controls. Patients on tofacitinib were biopsied at baseline and after 4 and 24 weeks of treatment, and several of the patients also had a later scalp biopsy. Clonality in the scalp was compared among normal scalp (n=4), patchy alopecia areata scalp (n=8), and alopecia totalis/universalis scalp (n=8). RNA came from the PAXgene miRNA kit for fixed scalp, the miRNeasy kit for PBMCs, and the RNeasy kit for mouse skin. TCRbeta CDR3 regions were amplified by immunoSEQ multiplex PCR using 35 Vbeta forward and 13 Jbeta reverse primers.

The method was the immunoSEQ multiplex PCR assay. For TCR sequencing, RNA was extracted from every sample and reverse transcribed into cDNA to serve as template. First-strand cDNA was synthesized with SuperScript III using a 2:1 mix of oligo-dT and random hexamers. A synthetic immune receptor repertoire was used to assess amplification bias, and residual bias was removed computationally. The paper's data handling went like this. Raw reads were preprocessed to remove errors, and CDR3 was defined by IMGT conventions from the conserved cysteine to phenylalanine. To get clonality, Shannon entropy was normalized by log2 of the number of productive unique TCRs and the result was subtracted from 1. Scalp TCRbeta sequences were cross-referenced with sorted blood CD4 and CD8 repertoires so that the CD4 or CD8 identity of scalp clones could be inferred. The table was pulled from immuneACCESS by TCRdb, which kept in-frame rearrangements only. Such tables lose some clones; where checked, under half of the loss comes from unresolved V genes, and the rest has no known cause. That table is the source of V, J and clone size, and D and trimming were worked out from the DNA. The sample profile shows 150,000 or so clones; approximately 52% of them were found once. The ten most abundant clones make up 16% of the sample.

The full study reports these points: Scalp clonality and the number of expanded CD8+ clones among the top 100 scalp clones were significantly decreased by tofacitinib. Resident alphabeta T cells in normal human skin are also sequenced, complicating scalp TCR repertoire analysis, unlike mouse skin dominated by gammadelta T cells. Lesional scalp, especially in alopecia totalis/universalis, showed higher clonality and more expanded CD8+ clones than normal scalp, suggesting antigenic drive. Because the treated cohort was small and included a single nonresponder, larger studies are needed to assess links between baseline CD8+ expansion and response. Shared TCR sequences between patients were less evident than in mice, which may be partly attributable to HLA diversity in the patient population. Many expanded lesional clones were found to persist in scalp and blood during tofacitinib treatment, and relapse after treatment cessation may be partly explained by this persistence.

As concerns this clone: Its target antigen remains unknown. There are no base qualities to consult, and no much larger clone falls within one base.

CDR1 and CDR2, looked up from the germline V gene, are SGHRS and YFSETQ. Reading from cysteine to phenylalanine, the CDR3 counts 15 amino acids. The entry retains the CDR3 DNA only, 45 bases that are in frame from base 1. Trimming leaves V shorter by 0 bases and J shorter by 7 bases, with the junction holding 9 bases beyond the gene matches. The treatment or condition tag for this specimen amounts to: oral pan-JAK inhibitor, 5-10 mg twice daily. Lesional scalp punch biopsies and peripheral blood were collected from alopecia areata patients. After PBMCs were isolated by density centrifugation and stained for CD3, CD4 and CD8, a FACSAria was used to sort CD4+ and CD8+ T cells.

The sequence derives from a human donor with alopecia areata. Recombination connected TRBV5-1 to TRBJ2-7; 8 bases in the middle match TRBD1. The specimen comprised CD4+ T cells sorted from blood, sampled between weeks 55 and 65, from a patient treated with tofacitinib. The CDR3 corresponds to CASSLGGTGLREQYF. The DNA sequence is TGCGCCAGCAGCTTGGGAGGGACAGGCCTAAGGGAGCAGTACTTC. This CDR3, with the reference TRBV5-1 and TRBJ2-7 proteins standing in past its ends, gives the full variable domain KAGVTQTPRYLIKTRGQQVTLSCSPISGHRSVSWYQQTPGQGLQFLFEYFSETQRNKGNFPGRFSGRQFSNSRSEMNVSTLELGDSALYLCASSLGGTGLREQYFGPGTRLTVT.